The clone carrying this T cell receptor (beta chain) was found many times. The antigen remains undetermined. The data derive from a study of blood T cells in healthy people across ages. Study at large: The template switching approach captured approximately one barcoded beta molecule for every two T cells.

Study results and caveats: A roughly linear age-dependent decrease characterized TCR beta diversity per million T cells.

Germline V gene lookup returns CDR1 SGHDN and CDR2 FVKESK. Trimming stripped 2 bases from V and 8 bases from J, with 6 bases between. This CDR3 comprises 11 residues. With a J-beta primer mix and a sample-barcoded 5' primer, a second PCR ran 7 to 11 cycles. TCRdb processed the 5' RACE reads anew with MiXCR; each CDR3 protein has one entry. The sample consists of about 800,000 distinct CDR3 sequences, about half of them appearing once. The source is a man older than 75 in good health. The chain has TRBV14 and TRBJ2-5; no clear D gene. Source material: blood. CDR3 sequence reads: CASSQLETQYF. The CDR3 DNA reads TGTGCCAGCAGCCAATTGGAAACCCAGTACTTC.